Following are 3 T cell receptor beta chains from one sample sequenced in a study of cytotoxic CD8 clonotypes in ibrutinib-treated CLL. The method was immunoSEQ multiplex PCR; TCRdb's version includes in-frame clones alone and lacks a portion of them. The sample holds 200,000 to 250,000 clones; about four fifths are singletons and the top ten take about an eighth. The specimen was PBMCs, collected after 12 months of ibrutinib treatment. The source is a human donor with chronic lymphocytic leukemia.

The chain has TRBV28 and TRBJ2-5, with no clear D. Trimming shortened V by 3 bases and J by 9 bases, and 8 bases separated the two germline ends. CDR3 size: 11 residues. In germline, CDR1 is MDHEN, CDR2 SYDVKM. The CDR3 region is CASSLTRAQYF. The DNA for the CDR3 is TGTGCCAGCAGTTTGACAAGGGCCCAGTACTTC.

This clone was seen a handful of times. The chain has TRBV2 and TRBJ2-3, with TRBD2 matching over 7 bases. The CDR3 spans 14 residues. The J segment lost 0 bases and the V segment lost 8 bases, leaving 5 bases of the junction unmatched. CDR1 is SNHLY and CDR2 is FYNNEI in the germline V gene. Written as DNA, the CDR3 is TGTGCCAGCCTACTAGCGAGTAGCACAGATACGCAGTATTTT. Its protein is CASLLASSTDTQYF.

V is TRBV5-1 and J is TRBJ2-3; the match to TRBD2 covers 10 bases. This CDR3 is 14 amino acids long. V dropped 3 bases and J dropped 10; count of bases not matched to a gene: 8. Germline loops: CDR1 SGHRS, CDR2 YFSETQ. CDR3 nucleotide sequence: TGCGCCAGCAGCTCAGCGGGAGGGCCGGGACCGCAGTATTTT. Residues: CASSSAGGPGPQYF.